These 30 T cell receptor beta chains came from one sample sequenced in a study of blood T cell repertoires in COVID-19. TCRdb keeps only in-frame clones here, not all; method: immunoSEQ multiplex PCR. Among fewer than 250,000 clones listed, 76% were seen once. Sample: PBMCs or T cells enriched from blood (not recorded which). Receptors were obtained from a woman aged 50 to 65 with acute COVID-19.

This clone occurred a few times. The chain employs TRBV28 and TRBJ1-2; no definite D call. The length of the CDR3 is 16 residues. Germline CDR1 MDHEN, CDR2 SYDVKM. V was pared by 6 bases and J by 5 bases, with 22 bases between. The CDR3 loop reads CASSPAGSFGTYGYTF. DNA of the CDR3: TGTGCCAGCAGCCCTGCGGGCAGCTTCGGTACTTATGGCTACACCTTC.

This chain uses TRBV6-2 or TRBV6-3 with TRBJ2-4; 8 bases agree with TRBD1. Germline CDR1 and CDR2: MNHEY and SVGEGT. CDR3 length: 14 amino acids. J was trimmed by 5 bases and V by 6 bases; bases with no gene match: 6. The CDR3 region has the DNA TGTGCCAGCAGCCCGACAGGGGCACAAAACATTCAGTACTTC. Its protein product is CASSPTGAQNIQYF.

CDR3: CASSQLADGELFF. CDR3 nucleotide sequence: TGTGCCAGTAGTCAGCTAGCGGACGGGGAGCTGTTTTTT. The chain links TRBV19 to TRBJ2-2; 7 bases are a match to TRBD2. CDR3 length equals 13 residues. The trim removed 5 bases at V and 7 bases at J, leaving 4 bases unmatched. Germline V gene sequence: CDR1 LNHDA, CDR2 SQIVND (reference sequence).

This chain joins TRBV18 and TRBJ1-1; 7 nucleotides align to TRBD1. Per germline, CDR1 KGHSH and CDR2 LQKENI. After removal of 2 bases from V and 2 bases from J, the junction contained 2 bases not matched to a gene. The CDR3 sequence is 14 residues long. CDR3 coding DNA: TGTGCCAGCTCACCAGGACAGGAAAACACTGAAGCTTTCTTT. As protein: CASSPGQENTEAFF.

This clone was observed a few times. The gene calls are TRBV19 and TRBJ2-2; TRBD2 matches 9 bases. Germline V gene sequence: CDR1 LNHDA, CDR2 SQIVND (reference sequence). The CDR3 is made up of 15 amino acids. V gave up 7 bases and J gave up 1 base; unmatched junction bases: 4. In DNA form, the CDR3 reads TGTGCCAGTATGCGGGGGGGCCAGAACACCGGGGAGCTGTTTTTT. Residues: CASMRGGQNTGELFF. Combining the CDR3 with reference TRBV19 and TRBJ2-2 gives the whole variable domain DGGITQSPKYLFRKEGQNVTLSCEQNLNHDAMYWYRQDPGQGLRLIYYSQIVNDFQKGDIAEGYSVSREKKESFPLTVTSAQKNPTAFYLCASMRGGQNTGELFFGEGSRLTVL.

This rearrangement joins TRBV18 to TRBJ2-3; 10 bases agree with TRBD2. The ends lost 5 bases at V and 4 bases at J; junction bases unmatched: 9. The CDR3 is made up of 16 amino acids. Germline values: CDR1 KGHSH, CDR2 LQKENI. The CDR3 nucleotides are TGTGCCAGCTCATATGGGACTAGCGCAGGGTCAGATACGCAGTATTTT. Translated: CASSYGTSAGSDTQYF.

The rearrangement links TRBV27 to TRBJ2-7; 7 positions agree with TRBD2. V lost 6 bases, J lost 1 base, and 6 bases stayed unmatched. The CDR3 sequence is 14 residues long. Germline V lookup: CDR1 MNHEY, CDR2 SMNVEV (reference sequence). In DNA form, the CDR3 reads TGTGCCAGCAGACGACTGGGGGGGTCCTACGAGCAGTACGTC. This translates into CASRRLGGSYEQYV.

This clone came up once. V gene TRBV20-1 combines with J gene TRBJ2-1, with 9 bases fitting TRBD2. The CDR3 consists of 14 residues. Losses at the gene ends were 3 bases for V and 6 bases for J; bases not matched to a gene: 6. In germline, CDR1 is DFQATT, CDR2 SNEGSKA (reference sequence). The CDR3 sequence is CSASLAGPFNEQFF. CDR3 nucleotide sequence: TGCAGTGCTAGTCTAGCGGGGCCCTTCAATGAGCAGTTCTTC.

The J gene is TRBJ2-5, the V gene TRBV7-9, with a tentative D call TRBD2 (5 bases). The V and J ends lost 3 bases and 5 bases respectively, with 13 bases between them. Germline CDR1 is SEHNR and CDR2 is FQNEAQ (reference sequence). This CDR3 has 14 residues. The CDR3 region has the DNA TGTGCCAGCAGCTTTTCTATTAGGGAGGAGACCCAGTACTTC. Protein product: CASSFSIREETQYF.

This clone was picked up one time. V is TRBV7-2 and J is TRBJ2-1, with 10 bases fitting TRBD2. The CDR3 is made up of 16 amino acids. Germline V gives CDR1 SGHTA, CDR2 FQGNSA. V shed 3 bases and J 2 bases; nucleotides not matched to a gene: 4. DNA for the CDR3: TGTGCCAGCAGCTTGTACGGGACTAGCGCCTACAATGAGCAGTTCTTC. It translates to CASSLYGTSAYNEQFF.

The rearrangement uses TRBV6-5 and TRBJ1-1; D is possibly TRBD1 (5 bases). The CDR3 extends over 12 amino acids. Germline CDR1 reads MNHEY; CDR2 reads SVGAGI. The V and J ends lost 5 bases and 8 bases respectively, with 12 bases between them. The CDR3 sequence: CASSPPGGEAFF. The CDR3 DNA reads TGTGCCAGCAGTCCCCCGGGGGGGGAAGCTTTCTTT.

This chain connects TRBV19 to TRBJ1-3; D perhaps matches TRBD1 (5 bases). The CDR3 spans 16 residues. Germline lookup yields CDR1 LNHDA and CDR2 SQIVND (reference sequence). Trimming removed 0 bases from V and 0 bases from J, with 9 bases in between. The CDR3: CASSIEGVGSGNTIYF. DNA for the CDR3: TGTGCCAGTAGTATAGAAGGGGTCGGCTCTGGAAACACCATATATTTT.

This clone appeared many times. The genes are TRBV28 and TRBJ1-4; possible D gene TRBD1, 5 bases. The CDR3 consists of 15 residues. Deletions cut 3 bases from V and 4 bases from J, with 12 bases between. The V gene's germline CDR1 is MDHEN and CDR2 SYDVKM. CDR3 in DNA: TGTGCCAGCAGTTTCGGCGGGGGTGGTAATGAAAAACTGTTTTTT. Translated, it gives CASSFGGGGNEKLFF.

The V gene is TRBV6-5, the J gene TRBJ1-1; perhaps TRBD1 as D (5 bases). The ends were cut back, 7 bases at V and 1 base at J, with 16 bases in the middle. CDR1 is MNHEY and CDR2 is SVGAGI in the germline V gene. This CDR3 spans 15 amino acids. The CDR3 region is CASTFSGAGNTEAFF. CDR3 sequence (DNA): TGTGCCAGCACCTTTTCTGGGGCCGGGAACACTGAAGCTTTCTTT.

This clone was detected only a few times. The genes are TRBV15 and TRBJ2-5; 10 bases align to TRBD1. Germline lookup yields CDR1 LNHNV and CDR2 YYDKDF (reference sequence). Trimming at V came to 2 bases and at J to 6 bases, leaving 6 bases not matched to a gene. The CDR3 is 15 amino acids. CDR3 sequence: CATSRPSGQGKTQYF. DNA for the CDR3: TGTGCCACCAGCAGACCATCGGGACAGGGGAAGACCCAGTACTTC. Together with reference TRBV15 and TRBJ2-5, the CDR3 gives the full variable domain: DAMVIQNPRYQVTQFGKPVTLSCSQTLNHNVMYWYQQKSSQAPKLLFHYYDKDFNNEADTPDNFQSRRPNTSFCFLDIRSPGLGDTAMYLCATSRPSGQGKTQYFGPGTRLLVL.

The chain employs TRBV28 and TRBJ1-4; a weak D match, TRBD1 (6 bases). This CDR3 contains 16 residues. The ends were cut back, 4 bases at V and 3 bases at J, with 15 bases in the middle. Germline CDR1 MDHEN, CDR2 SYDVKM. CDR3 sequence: CASSSPPGQPNEKLFF. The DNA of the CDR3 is TGTGCCAGCAGTTCCCCGCCCGGACAGCCTAATGAAAAACTGTTTTTT.

For the CDR3, the DNA is TGTGCCAGCAGCCAAACCTTCGGACTAGCGGGGGATACGCAGTATTTT. The encoded protein is CASSQTFGLAGDTQYF. The J gene is TRBJ2-3, the V gene TRBV3-1 (or the pseudogene TRBV3-2); 12 bases are a match to TRBD2. The CDR3 is 16 residues long. The trim removed 2 bases at V and 6 bases at J, leaving 6 bases unmatched. Per germline, CDR1 LGHDT and CDR2 YNNKEL (reference sequence).

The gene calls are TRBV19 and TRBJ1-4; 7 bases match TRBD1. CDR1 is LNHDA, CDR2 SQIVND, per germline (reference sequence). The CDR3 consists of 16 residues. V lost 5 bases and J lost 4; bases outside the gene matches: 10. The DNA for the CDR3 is TGTGCCAGTAGTCGACAGGGAGGAGGTCTTAATGAAAAACTGTTTTTT. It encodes CASSRQGGGLNEKLFF. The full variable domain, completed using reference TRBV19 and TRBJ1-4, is DGGITQSPKYLFRKEGQNVTLSCEQNLNHDAMYWYRQDPGQGLRLIYYSQIVNDFQKGDIAEGYSVSREKKESFPLTVTSAQKNPTAFYLCASSRQGGGLNEKLFFGSGTQLSVL.

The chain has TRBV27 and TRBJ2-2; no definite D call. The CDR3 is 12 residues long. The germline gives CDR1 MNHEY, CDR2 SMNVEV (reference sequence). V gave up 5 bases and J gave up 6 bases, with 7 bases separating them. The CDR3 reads CASSGEPGELFF. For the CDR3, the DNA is TGTGCCAGCAGTGGAGAACCCGGGGAGCTGTTTTTT.

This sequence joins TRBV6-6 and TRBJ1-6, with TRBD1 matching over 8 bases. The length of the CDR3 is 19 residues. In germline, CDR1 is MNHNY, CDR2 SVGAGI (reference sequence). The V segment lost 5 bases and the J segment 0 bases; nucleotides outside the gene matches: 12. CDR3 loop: CASSLRTGRVSSYNSPLHF. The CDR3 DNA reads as TGTGCCAGCAGTCTACGGACAGGGAGGGTAAGCTCCTATAATTCACCCCTCCACTTT.

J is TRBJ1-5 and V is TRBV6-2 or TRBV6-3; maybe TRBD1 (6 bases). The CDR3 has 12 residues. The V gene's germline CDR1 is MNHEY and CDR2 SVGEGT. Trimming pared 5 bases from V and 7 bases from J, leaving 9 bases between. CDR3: CASSQGHQPQHF. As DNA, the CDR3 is TGTGCCAGCAGTCAGGGGCACCAGCCCCAGCATTTT.

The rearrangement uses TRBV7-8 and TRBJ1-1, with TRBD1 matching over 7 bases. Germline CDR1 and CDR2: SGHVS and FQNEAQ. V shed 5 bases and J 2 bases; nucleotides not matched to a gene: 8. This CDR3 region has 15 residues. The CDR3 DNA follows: TGTGCCAGCAGCCCGCAGACAGGGAGAAACACTGAAGCTTTCTTT. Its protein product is CASSPQTGRNTEAFF.

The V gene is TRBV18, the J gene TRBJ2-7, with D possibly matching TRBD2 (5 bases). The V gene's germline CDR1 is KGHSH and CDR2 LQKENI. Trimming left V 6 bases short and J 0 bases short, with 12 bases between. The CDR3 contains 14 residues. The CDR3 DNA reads TGTGCCAGCTCGCAGGAGGCGAACTCCTACGAGCAGTACGTC. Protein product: CASSQEANSYEQYV.

The CDR3 reads CASSPRTGATNEKLFF. As DNA, the CDR3 is TGTGCCAGCTCACCGCGTACAGGGGCCACTAATGAAAAACTGTTTTTT. The gene calls are TRBV18 and TRBJ1-4; 7 nucleotides agree with TRBD1. Losses at the gene ends were 3 bases for V and 2 bases for J; bases not matched to a gene: 6. CDR1 is KGHSH, CDR2 LQKENI, per germline. The CDR3 contains 16 residues.

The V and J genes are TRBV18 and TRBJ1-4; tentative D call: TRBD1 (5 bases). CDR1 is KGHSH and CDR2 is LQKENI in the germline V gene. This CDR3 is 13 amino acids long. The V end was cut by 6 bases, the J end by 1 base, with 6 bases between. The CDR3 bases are TGTGCCAGCTCTAGGGGAACTAATGAAAAACTGTTTTTT. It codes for CASSRGTNEKLFF.

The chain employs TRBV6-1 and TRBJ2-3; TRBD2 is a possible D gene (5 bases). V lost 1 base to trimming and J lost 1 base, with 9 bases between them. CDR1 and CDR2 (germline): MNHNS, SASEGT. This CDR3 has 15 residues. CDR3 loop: CASSEGAGRTDTQYF. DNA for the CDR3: TGTGCCAGCAGTGAAGGTGCGGGCCGCACAGATACGCAGTATTTT.

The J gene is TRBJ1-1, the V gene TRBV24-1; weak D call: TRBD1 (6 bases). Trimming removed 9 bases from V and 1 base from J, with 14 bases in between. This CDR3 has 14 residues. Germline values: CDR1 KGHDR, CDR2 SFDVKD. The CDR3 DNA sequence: TGTGCCACCTCGGGGGGGGCCAAGAACACTGAAGCTTTCTTT. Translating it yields CATSGGAKNTEAFF.

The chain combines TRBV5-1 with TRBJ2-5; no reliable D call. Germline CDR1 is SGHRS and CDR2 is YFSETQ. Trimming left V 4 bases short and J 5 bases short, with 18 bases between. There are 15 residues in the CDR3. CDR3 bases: TGCGCCAGCAGCGTAAGCAGGCAGGCCAGCGAGACCCAGTACTTC. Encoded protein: CASSVSRQASETQYF.

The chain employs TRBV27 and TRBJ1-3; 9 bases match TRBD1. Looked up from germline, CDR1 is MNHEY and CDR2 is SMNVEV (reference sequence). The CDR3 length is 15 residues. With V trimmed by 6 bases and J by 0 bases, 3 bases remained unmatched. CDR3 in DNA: TGTGCCAGCAGGGAACAGGGGGCCTCTGGAAACACCATATATTTT. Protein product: CASREQGASGNTIYF.

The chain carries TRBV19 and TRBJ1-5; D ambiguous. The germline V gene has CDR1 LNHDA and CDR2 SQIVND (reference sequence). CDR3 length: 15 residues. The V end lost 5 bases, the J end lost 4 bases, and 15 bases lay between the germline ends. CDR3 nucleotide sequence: TGTGCCAGTAGTCTCATGGCAGAAGATAATCAGCCCCAGCATTTT. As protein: CASSLMAEDNQPQHF.